The 27 T cell receptor beta chains in this list originate from one sample, sequenced in a study of blood T cell repertoires in COVID-19. This table comes from immunoSEQ multiplex PCR, and its TCRdb copy is limited to in-frame clones, with some not included. The sample shows roughly 100,000 clones, roughly 90% of them seen only once. Sequencing was carried out using peripheral blood. The source is a woman aged 45-65 years with COVID-19, enrolled during active disease.

The gene calls are TRBV7-9 and TRBJ1-4; D is undetermined. The CDR3 runs to 14 residues. Trimming shortened V by 6 bases and J by 6 bases, and 14 bases separated the two germline ends. The germline gives CDR1 SEHNR, CDR2 FQNEAQ (reference sequence). The CDR3 here is CASSPVRRDEKLFF. The CDR3 DNA reads TGTGCCAGCAGTCCGGTCCGGCGGGATGAAAAACTGTTTTTT.

The gene calls are TRBV7-2 and TRBJ1-5; D is perhaps TRBD1 (6 bases). V lost 4 bases and J lost 1, with 14 bases in between. CDR1 is SGHTA, CDR2 FQGNSA, per germline. The CDR3 contains 16 residues. The DNA for the CDR3 is TGTGCCAGCAGCTCAGGGGACATTGTAAGCAATCAGCCCCAGCATTTT. It is translated as CASSSGDIVSNQPQHF.

The J gene is TRBJ2-3, the V gene TRBV11-3, with 9 positions matching TRBD1. The CDR3 consists of 14 residues. The germline CDR1 and CDR2 sequences are SGHNT and YENEEA. The J segment lost 4 bases and the V segment lost 5 bases, leaving 4 bases of the junction unmatched. In DNA form, the CDR3 reads TGTGCCAGCAGCCCCACAGGGGGCGCAGATACGCAGTATTTT. Its translation: CASSPTGGADTQYF.

The rearrangement joins TRBV10-3 to TRBJ1-2, with D maybe TRBD1 (6 bases). Germline assignment: CDR1 ENHRY and CDR2 SYGVKD. Deletions cut 4 bases from V and 5 bases from J, with 11 bases between. The CDR3 is 13 amino acids. In DNA form, the CDR3 reads TGTGCCATCAGTGTAGGGGGAGTTTATGGCTACACCTTC. Amino acids: CAISVGGVYGYTF.

J is TRBJ1-1 and V is TRBV10-3, with 7 bases that match TRBD1. V dropped 7 bases and J dropped 1; count of bases not matched to a gene: 9. CDR1 ENHRY and CDR2 SYGVKD come from the germline V gene. This CDR3 region has 15 residues. The CDR3 region is CAINTRTGANTEAFF. CDR3 DNA sequence: TGTGCCATCAATACCCGGACAGGAGCGAACACTGAAGCTTTCTTT.

The chain couples TRBV7-2 to TRBJ2-4; 8 nucleotides align to TRBD1. Trimming took 5 bases from V and 6 from J; bases not matched to a gene: 6. The CDR3 runs 14 residues. Per the germline V gene, CDR1 is SGHTA and CDR2 is FQGNSA. This CDR3 reads CASSPDRVGNIQYF. CDR3 coding DNA: TGTGCCAGCAGCCCGGACAGGGTGGGAAACATTCAGTACTTC.

The chain carries TRBV19 and TRBJ1-1, with 9 nucleotides matching TRBD1. CDR1 and CDR2 from the germline V gene are LNHDA and SQIVND (reference sequence). CDR3 size: 16 residues. The V and J ends lost 4 bases and 1 base, in that order; junction bases with no gene match: 7. CDR3 in amino acids: CASSTKQGAGNTEAFF. The CDR3 DNA follows: TGTGCCAGTAGTACTAAACAGGGGGCCGGGAACACTGAAGCTTTCTTT.

The chain couples TRBV12-3 or TRBV12-4 to TRBJ1-2; D is possibly TRBD1 (6 bases). The CDR3 totals 12 residues. V lost 4 bases to trimming and J lost 7 bases, with 10 bases between them. The CDR3 here is CASSYQGSGYTF. The CDR3 bases are TGTGCCAGCAGTTATCAGGGGAGTGGCTACACCTTC.

The genes are TRBV9 and TRBJ1-6, with no clear D. This CDR3 has 12 residues. Germline V gene data show CDR1 as SGDLS and CDR2 as YYNGEE. V lost 0 bases, J lost 14 bases, and 9 bases lay in between. The CDR3 DNA sequence: TGTGCCAGCAGCGTAGGAGTTGGTTCCCTCCACTTT. It specifies CASSVGVGSLHF.

J is TRBJ2-6 and V is TRBV5-4, with D hard to call. The CDR3 is 15 residues long. V was trimmed by 1 base and J by 0 bases, leaving 5 bases between them. Germline loops: CDR1 SGHNT, CDR2 YYREEE (reference sequence). DNA of the CDR3: TGTGCCAGCAGCTTGCCGGGCTCTGGGGCCAACGTCCTGACTTTC. Its protein is CASSLPGSGANVLTF.

The CDR3 loop reads CASGPTLAGADTQYF. The CDR3 DNA reads as TGCGCCAGCGGCCCAACGCTAGCGGGGGCAGATACGCAGTATTTT. This chain connects TRBV5-1 to TRBJ2-3, with 10 bases fitting TRBD2. The germline gives CDR1 SGHRS, CDR2 YFSETQ. The CDR3 is 15 amino acids. Unmatched junction bases numbered 9, after V lost 7 bases and J lost 4 bases.

The V call is TRBV4-3, the J call TRBJ2-5; 9 bases fit TRBD1. Looked up from germline, CDR1 is LGHNA and CDR2 is YSLEER. The CDR3 extends over 15 amino acids. After removal of 0 bases from V and 5 bases from J, the junction contained 4 bases not matched to a gene. The CDR3 DNA reads as TGCGCCAGCAGCCAAGATACAGGGGGCGAGGAGACCCAGTACTTC. Translation gives CASSQDTGGEETQYF.

This clone was seen a single time. The CDR3 bases are TGTGCCAGCAGTGAATGGGGACTCAACACTGAAGCTTTCTTT. This codes for CASSEWGLNTEAFF. The V gene is TRBV25-1, the J gene TRBJ1-1; a weak D match, TRBD1 (5 bases). The CDR3 length is 14 residues. Germline V CDR1 and CDR2: MGHDK, SYGVNS. V gave up 1 base and J gave up 2 bases, with 8 bases separating them.

This clone was seen once. Other nucleotide sequences from this sample produce the same CDR3. The chain couples TRBV7-2 to TRBJ1-1; maybe TRBD1 (6 bases). V lost 5 bases and J 2 bases, leaving 12 bases between the germline ends. Germline V lookup: CDR1 SGHTA, CDR2 FQGNSA. The CDR3 has 14 amino acids. CDR3 in DNA: TGTGCCAGCAGCCCGAGGGGGGGTAACACTGAAGCTTTCTTT. Translated: CASSPRGGNTEAFF.

V is TRBV13 and J is TRBJ1-5, with 8 bases matching TRBD1. Looked up from germline, CDR1 is PRHDT and CDR2 is FYEKMQ (reference sequence). V lost 1 base, J lost 8 bases, and 1 base stayed unmatched. The CDR3 is 13 residues long. The CDR3 here is CASSLDRGKPQHF. CDR3 DNA sequence: TGTGCCAGCAGCTTAGACAGGGGGAAGCCCCAGCATTTT. The full variable domain, its missing parts supplied by reference TRBV13 and TRBJ1-5, is AAGVIQSPRHLIKEKRETATLKCYPIPRHDTVYWYQQGPGQDPQFLISFYEKMQSDKGSIPDRFSAQQFSDYHSELNMSSLELGDSALYFCASSLDRGKPQHFGDGTRLSIL.

The chain uses TRBV19 and TRBJ2-3; 10 nucleotides line up with TRBD2. Germline lookup yields CDR1 LNHDA and CDR2 SQIVND (reference sequence). The CDR3 contains 15 residues. V dropped 6 bases and J dropped 3; count of bases not matched to a gene: 6. The CDR3 DNA is TGTGCCAGTAGCCTAGCGGGGGCCCTTACAGATACGCAGTATTTT. Its translation is CASSLAGALTDTQYF.

This clone occurred a few times. V and J are TRBV6-5 and TRBJ1-6; D possibly corresponds to TRBD1 (6 bases). CDR3 length: 13 residues. With 8 bases removed from V and 6 bases from J, the gap between germline ends came to 11 bases. Per germline, CDR1 MNHEY and CDR2 SVGAGI. This CDR3 reads CASRTAFNSPLHF. The CDR3 DNA reads as TGTGCCAGCCGGACAGCTTTTAATTCACCCCTCCACTTT.

Written as DNA, the CDR3 is TGTGCCAGCAGCTCGGGGGGGGACTCGACCTACGAGCAGTACTTC. Translation: CASSSGGDSTYEQYF. The chain combines TRBV5-4 with TRBJ2-7, with 8 bases identical to TRBD2. J lost 2 bases, V lost 3 bases, and 7 bases had no gene match. Germline V lookup: CDR1 SGHNT, CDR2 YYREEE (reference sequence). There are 15 residues in the CDR3. Variable domain in full (rest from reference TRBV5-4 and TRBJ2-7): ETGVTQSPTHLIKTRGQQVTLRCSSQSGHNTVSWYQQALGQGPQFIFQYYREEENGRGNFPPRFSGLQFPNYSSELNVNALELDDSALYLCASSSGGDSTYEQYFGPGTRLTVT.

V and J are TRBV30 and TRBJ1-1; TRBD1 matches 8 bases. The CDR3 sequence is 17 residues long. Trimming at V came to 2 bases and at J to 1 base, leaving 12 bases not matched to a gene. Per the germline V gene, CDR1 is GTSNPN and CDR2 is SVGIG (reference sequence). CDR3 sequence (DNA): TGTGCCTGGAGTACTGAATTGACAGGGGAAAGGAACACTGAAGCTTTCTTT. Protein: CAWSTELTGERNTEAFF. Looking up the rest from reference TRBV30 and TRBJ1-1 gives the full variable domain: SQTIHQWPATLVQPVGSPLSLECTVEGTSNPNLYWYRQAAGRGLQLLFYSVGIGQISSEVPQNLSASRPQDRQFILSSKKLLLSDSGFYLCAWSTELTGERNTEAFFGQGTRLTVV.

This clone showed up just once. The V gene is TRBV24-1, the J gene TRBJ2-1, with D possibly being TRBD1 (5 bases). Germline lookup yields CDR1 KGHDR and CDR2 SFDVKD. V gave up 4 bases and J gave up 7 bases, with 16 bases separating them. The CDR3 consists of 15 residues. The CDR3 sequence: CATSDQVTKGNEQFF. The CDR3 coding sequence is TGTGCCACCAGTGACCAGGTTACAAAGGGGAATGAGCAGTTCTTC.

The gene calls are TRBV9 and TRBJ2-2, with 13 positions matching TRBD2. The CDR3 contains 16 residues. V gave up 4 bases and J gave up 5 bases; unmatched junction bases: 5. CDR1 and CDR2 from the germline V gene are SGDLS and YYNGEE. CDR3 amino acids: CASSPQTSGGTGELFF. DNA of the CDR3: TGTGCCAGCAGCCCCCAGACTAGCGGGGGGACCGGGGAGCTGTTTTTT.

The V and J genes are TRBV6-5 and TRBJ1-3; 8 bases fit TRBD1. From germline, CDR1 is MNHEY and CDR2 SVGAGI. After removal of 0 bases from V and 0 bases from J, the junction contained 1 base not matched to a gene. The CDR3 is 16 residues long. This chain's CDR3 is CASSYSDRVSGNTIYF. The CDR3 DNA reads TGTGCCAGCAGTTACTCGGACAGGGTCTCTGGAAACACCATATATTTT.

The chain couples TRBV2 to TRBJ1-1; TRBD1 agrees at 8 bases. The ends lost 0 bases at V and 1 base at J; junction bases unmatched: 1. Germline V lookup: CDR1 SNHLY, CDR2 FYNNEI. This CDR3 spans 15 amino acids. CDR3 region: CASSEAGTGNTEAFF. In nucleotides, the CDR3 is TGTGCCAGCAGTGAAGCGGGGACAGGGAACACTGAAGCTTTCTTT.

The rearrangement links TRBV7-2 to TRBJ1-2; D possibly corresponds to TRBD1 (6 bases). Germline CDR1 is SGHTA and CDR2 is FQGNSA. This CDR3 has 14 residues. The V gene lost 5 bases and the J gene lost 4 bases, with 14 bases spanning the gap. Here the CDR3 reads CASSPGDLLYGYTF. The CDR3 nucleotides are TGTGCCAGCAGCCCAGGGGACCTCCTCTATGGCTACACCTTC.

The gene calls are TRBV6-2 or TRBV6-3 and TRBJ2-7, with 10 bases that match TRBD1. The CDR3 consists of 16 residues. Trimming removed 1 base from V and 3 bases from J; junction bases left unmatched: 6. Germline V lookup: CDR1 MNHEY, CDR2 SVGEGT. In DNA, the CDR3 is TGTGCCAGCAGTTACTTACAGACAGGGGGCTTCTACGAGCAGTACTTC. It is translated as CASSYLQTGGFYEQYF.

The chain is built from TRBV11-3 and TRBJ1-2; 7 bases line up with TRBD1. CDR1 and CDR2 from the germline V gene are SGHNT and YENEEA. The CDR3 is 15 residues long. The V gene end was trimmed by 0 bases and the J gene end by 8 bases; junction bases not matched to a gene: 9. The CDR3 loop is CASSLDRGQGGGYTF. The CDR3 bases are TGTGCCAGCAGCTTAGATAGGGGGCAGGGCGGCGGCTACACCTTC.

The V call is TRBV20-1, the J call TRBJ2-1; no clear D gene. Between the trimmed V and J ends, which lost 6 bases and 4 bases, there was a span of 7 bases. CDR3 size: 11 residues. The germline V gene has CDR1 DFQATT and CDR2 SNEGSKA (reference sequence). CDR3 sequence (DNA): TGCAGTGCCAGATATTACAATGAGCAGTTCTTC. Its protein is CSARYYNEQFF.